The clone carrying this T cell receptor beta chain occurred many times. Its antigen is not known. These data come from a study of lung T cells in sarcoidosis with Löfgren's syndrome. For the study at large: Repertoire analyses centered on Löfgren's syndrome patients.

TCRdb redid the calling of the reads with MiXCR, one entry per CDR3 protein. The sample consists of 9,000 or so distinct CDR3 sequences, roughly 21% of them appearing once. Trimming left V 8 bases short and J 5 bases short, with 10 bases between. This CDR3 is built from 12 residues. CDR1 MNHEY and CDR2 SMNVEV come from the germline V gene (reference sequence). Study-wide findings and caveats: Löfgren's syndrome patients reportedly showed greatest TRAV12-1 and TRBV2 expansion versus controls. TRBV2 was the preferred pairing partner of TRAV12-1, with similar CDR3s.

The clonotype originates from a human donor with sarcoidosis (Löfgren's syndrome or another form), or a control subject (not recorded which). This chain uses TRBV27 with TRBJ1-5, with D possibly matching TRBD1 (6 bases). Sequencing used CD4+ T cells from bronchoalveolar lavage. The CDR3 here is CASGHRDQPQHF. The CDR3 DNA follows: TGTGCCAGCGGTCACAGGGATCAGCCCCAGCATTTT.